Given below is one T cell receptor (beta chain) in context. The antigen remains unidentified. This sample was taken from a study of CD8 T cells in Susac syndrome. Study-wide results and caveats: Within Susac syndrome CD4+ T cell repertoires, clonal expansion was not evident.

Random hexamers were used to reverse transcribe the RNA input (about 0.45 to 1 ug). The amplification used immunoSEQ multiplex PCR on TCR beta CDR3; it spanned 54 Vbeta and 13 Jbeta. TCRdb ran MiXCR on the immunoSEQ multiplex PCR reads and lists one entry per CDR3 protein. The sample yields roughly 200,000 distinct CDR3 sequences, roughly 94% seen once. The CDR3 sequence is 12 residues long. Germline V CDR1 and CDR2: SGDLS, YYNGEE. Between the trimmed V and J ends, which lost 0 bases and 10 bases, there was a span of 8 bases. Sequencing of TCR beta was performed on blood CD8+ T cells and on blood CD4+ T cells.

The V call is TRBV9, the J call TRBJ2-1; D not resolved. The TCR was taken from a human donor with Susac syndrome. The material sequenced was CD4+ T cells from PBMCs. The CDR3 loop reads CASSVGWEEQFF. CDR3 DNA sequence: TGTGCCAGCAGCGTAGGATGGGAAGAGCAGTTCTTC. Full variable domain (missing parts from reference TRBV9 and TRBJ2-1): DSGVTQTPKHLITATGQRVTLRCSPRSGDLSVYWYQQSLDQGLQFLIQYYNGEERAKGNILERFSAQQFPDLHSELNLSSLELGDSALYFCASSVGWEEQFFGPGTRLTVL.